This T cell receptor beta chain appears in the sequencing data of a study of blood T cell repertoires in COVID-19. Original analysis: Nucleated cell counts were estimated from reference gene primer amplification. The data were produced by immunoSEQ multiplex PCR, yet TCRdb's version contains in-frame clones alone and is incomplete. V and J calls plus clone size are reproduced from that table; the DNA served to infer D and trimming. The sample contains approximately 230,000 clones, approximately 86% of which appear only once. Per the germline V gene, CDR1 is SGHDN and CDR2 is FVKESK. The ends were cut back, 4 bases at V and 4 bases at J, with 13 bases in the middle. This CDR3 has 14 residues.

Input material: peripheral blood. V is TRBV14 and J is TRBJ1-2, with D perhaps TRBD1 (5 bases). The source of this sequence is an elderly man with acute or convalescent COVID-19. The CDR3 region has the DNA TGTGCCAGCAGCCCCGTAGACAGTATCTATGGCTACACCTTC. Amino acid sequence: CASSPVDSIYGYTF.